These T cell receptor beta chains were read from a single sample in a study of blood T cells in healthy people across ages. TCRdb independently ran MiXCR on the 5' RACE reads; one entry per CDR3 protein. The sample lists approximately 1,000,000 distinct CDR3 sequences; around 43% were seen once. Sequenced material: blood. The receptors come from a woman aged 55-69 years in good health. Both conserved end residues are part of each CDR3. D genes are given only for firm matches. Size is stated for part of the rows, as once, few or many counts, or as a class when the clone is expanded.

v_gene: TRBV28
d_gene: NA
j_gene: TRBJ1-1
abundance: few
CDR3aa: CASSLGGGWTEAFF
CDR3nt: TGTGCCAGCAGTTTGGGCGGAGGGTGGACTGAAGCTTTCTTT

v_gene: TRBV29-1
d_gene: NA
j_gene: TRBJ2-3
abundance: NA
CDR3aa: CSVEGGLWRNTQYF
CDR3nt: TGCAGCGTTGAAGGGGGCCTGTGGAGGAATACGCAGTATTTT

v_gene: TRBV5-1
d_gene: NA
j_gene: TRBJ2-3
abundance: NA
CDR3aa: CASSLLGPTGTDTQYF
CDR3nt: TGCGCCAGCAGCTTGTTGGGACCCACTGGCACAGATACGCAGTATTTT

v_gene: TRBV12-3/TRBV12-4
d_gene: TRBD2
j_gene: TRBJ2-5
abundance: NA
CDR3aa: CASSPPGTSGIGEQYF
CDR3nt: TGTGCCAGCAGCCCTCCGGGGACTAGCGGGATCGGAGAGCAGTACTTC

v_gene: TRBV11-1
d_gene: TRBD1
j_gene: TRBJ2-7
abundance: NA
CDR3aa: CASSGDRDSEQYF
CDR3nt: TGTGCCAGCAGCGGGGACAGGGATAGCGAGCAGTACTTC

v_gene: TRBV27
d_gene: NA
j_gene: TRBJ2-7
abundance: NA
CDR3aa: CASSFGDRDYEQYF
CDR3nt: TGTGCCAGCAGTTTTGGTGACCGCGACTACGAGCAGTACTTC

v_gene: TRBV28
d_gene: NA
j_gene: TRBJ2-4
abundance: NA
CDR3aa: CASSLGVIGYPKNIQYF
CDR3nt: TGTGCCAGCAGTTTAGGGGTCATCGGCTATCCCAAAAACATTCAGTACTTC

v_gene: TRBV6-1
d_gene: TRBD1
j_gene: TRBJ2-5
abundance: NA
CDR3aa: CASRGQGRQETQYF
CDR3nt: TGTGCCAGCAGGGGACAGGGACGCCAAGAGACCCAGTACTTC

v_gene: TRBV2
d_gene: NA
j_gene: TRBJ2-5
abundance: NA
CDR3aa: CASSRLFLQARRGTQYF
CDR3nt: TGTGCCAGCAGTCGACTTTTTCTCCAGGCTCGCCGAGGGACCCAGTACTTC

v_gene: TRBV27
d_gene: NA
j_gene: TRBJ2-7
abundance: NA
CDR3aa: CASLFPAGSSYEQYF
CDR3nt: TGTGCCAGCCTTTTCCCTGCGGGAAGCTCCTACGAGCAGTACTTC

v_gene: TRBV5-4
d_gene: NA
j_gene: TRBJ2-3
abundance: NA
CDR3aa: CASSLLPRETQYF
CDR3nt: TGTGCCAGCAGCTTGCTCCCCCGGGAGACGCAGTATTTT

v_gene: TRBV30
d_gene: NA
j_gene: TRBJ1-5
abundance: NA
CDR3aa: CAWSVTFNQPQHF
CDR3nt: TGTGCCTGGAGTGTAACATTCAATCAGCCCCAGCATTTT

v_gene: TRBV20-1
d_gene: TRBD1
j_gene: TRBJ2-5
abundance: few
CDR3aa: CSATLQGGKTQYF
CDR3nt: TGCAGTGCCACATTACAGGGGGGCAAGACCCAGTACTTC

v_gene: TRBV4-1
d_gene: NA
j_gene: TRBJ1-6
abundance: NA
CDR3aa: CASSQTNFNSPLHF
CDR3nt: TGCGCCAGCAGCCAAACTAACTTCAATTCACCCCTCCACTTT

v_gene: TRBV6-5
d_gene: NA
j_gene: TRBJ1-1
abundance: NA
CDR3aa: CASSSLVSPEAFF
CDR3nt: TGTGCCAGCAGTTCGCTCGTCAGCCCTGAAGCTTTCTTT

v_gene: TRBV6-6
d_gene: TRBD1
j_gene: TRBJ1-6
abundance: NA
CDR3aa: CASSPGTGHSPLHF
CDR3nt: TGTGCCAGCAGTCCCGGGACAGGGCATTCACCCCTCCACTTT

v_gene: TRBV28
d_gene: NA
j_gene: TRBJ2-3
abundance: few
CDR3aa: CASSPLGRASTDTQYF
CDR3nt: TGTGCCAGCAGTCCCCTTGGGCGAGCTAGCACAGATACGCAGTATTTT

v_gene: TRBV20-1
d_gene: NA
j_gene: TRBJ2-5
abundance: NA
CDR3aa: CSAKGSLVETQYF
CDR3nt: TGCAGTGCTAAAGGGAGCTTGGTAGAGACCCAGTACTTC

v_gene: TRBV7-9
d_gene: NA
j_gene: TRBJ2-1
abundance: NA
CDR3aa: CASSPHMGDLFYEQFF
CDR3nt: TGTGCCAGCAGCCCCCATATGGGGGACCTCTTTTATGAGCAGTTCTTC

v_gene: TRBV15
d_gene: NA
j_gene: TRBJ2-5
abundance: few
CDR3aa: CATSRDLGRVHETQYF
CDR3nt: TGTGCCACCAGCAGAGATCTAGGCAGGGTCCACGAGACCCAGTACTTC

v_gene: TRBV12-3/TRBV12-4
d_gene: TRBD1
j_gene: TRBJ1-1
abundance: NA
CDR3aa: CASIGTGIMTEAFF
CDR3nt: TGTGCCAGCATCGGGACAGGGATCATGACTGAAGCTTTCTTT

v_gene: TRBV28
d_gene: NA
j_gene: TRBJ2-3
abundance: NA
CDR3aa: CASSLRASGTDTQYF
CDR3nt: TGTGCCAGCAGTTTAAGGGCTAGCGGCACAGATACGCAGTATTTT

v_gene: TRBV20-1
d_gene: TRBD1
j_gene: TRBJ2-7
abundance: NA
CDR3aa: CSARGQGGEQYF
CDR3nt: TGCAGTGCTAGGGGACAGGGGGGCGAGCAGTACTTC

v_gene: TRBV6-6
d_gene: NA
j_gene: TRBJ1-5
abundance: NA
CDR3aa: CASSYIGDSNQPQHF
CDR3nt: TGTGCCAGCAGTTACATAGGGGACAGCAATCAGCCCCAGCATTTT